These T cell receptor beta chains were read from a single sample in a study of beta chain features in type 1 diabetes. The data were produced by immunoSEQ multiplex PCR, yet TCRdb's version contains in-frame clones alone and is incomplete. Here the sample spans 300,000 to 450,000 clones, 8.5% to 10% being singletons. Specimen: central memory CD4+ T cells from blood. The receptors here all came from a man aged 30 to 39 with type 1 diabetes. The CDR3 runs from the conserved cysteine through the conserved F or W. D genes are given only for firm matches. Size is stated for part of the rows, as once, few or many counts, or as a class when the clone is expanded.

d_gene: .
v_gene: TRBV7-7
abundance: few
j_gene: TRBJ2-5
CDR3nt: TGTGCCAGCAGCTTATCGGGCGGGGAGCAGTACTTC
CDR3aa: CASSLSGGEQYF

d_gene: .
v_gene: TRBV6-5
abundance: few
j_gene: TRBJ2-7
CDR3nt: TGTGCCAGCAGTTTTACCAGGGGTCGTGAGCAGTACTTC
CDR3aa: CASSFTRGREQYF

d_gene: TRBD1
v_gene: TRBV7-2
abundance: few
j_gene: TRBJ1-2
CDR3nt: TGTGCCAGCAGCTCTCTGACAGGGGACTATGGCTACACCTTC
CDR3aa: CASSSLTGDYGYTF

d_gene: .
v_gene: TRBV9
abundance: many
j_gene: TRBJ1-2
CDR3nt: TGTGCCAGCAGCTCACAAGGGGATGGCTACACCTTC
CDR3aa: CASSSQGDGYTF

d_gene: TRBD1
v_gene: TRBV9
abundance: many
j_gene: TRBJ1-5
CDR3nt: TGTGCCAGCAGCGGGGACAGGCCGGGGGTTAGCAATCAGCCCCAGCATTTT
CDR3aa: CASSGDRPGVSNQPQHF

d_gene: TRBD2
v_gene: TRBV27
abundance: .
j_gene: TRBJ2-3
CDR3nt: TGTGCCAGCAGTTTATTACTAGCGGCGGGCACAGATACGCAGTATTTT
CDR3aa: CASSLLLAAGTDTQYF

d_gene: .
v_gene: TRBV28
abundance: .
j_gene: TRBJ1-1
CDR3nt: TGTGCCAGCATCTCCTCCTTCGGCAGGGGCCGGACTGAAGCTTTCTTT
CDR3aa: CASISSFGRGRTEAFF

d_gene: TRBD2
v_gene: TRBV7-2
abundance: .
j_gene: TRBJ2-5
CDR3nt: TGTGCCAGCAGCTTATCGGGGGGAGCGGAGACCCAGTACTTC
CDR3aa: CASSLSGGAETQYF

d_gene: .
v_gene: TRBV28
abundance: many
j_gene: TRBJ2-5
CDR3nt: TGTGCCAGCAGTTTATCTGGGGACGAGACCCAGTACTTC
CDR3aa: CASSLSGDETQYF

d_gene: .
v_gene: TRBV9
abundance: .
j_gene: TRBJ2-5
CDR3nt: TGTGCCAGCAGCCGCTGGGGGACTGTCCAAGAGACCCAGTACTTC
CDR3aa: CASSRWGTVQETQYF

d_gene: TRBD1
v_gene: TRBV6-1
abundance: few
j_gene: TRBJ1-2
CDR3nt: TGTGCCAGCGGTGAGGGACAGTTCTATGGCTACACCTTC
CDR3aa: CASGEGQFYGYTF

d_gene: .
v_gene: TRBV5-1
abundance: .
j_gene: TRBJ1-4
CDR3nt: TGCGCCAGCAGCTTGGGACAGCAATATGAAAAACTGTTTTTT
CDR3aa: CASSLGQQYEKLFF

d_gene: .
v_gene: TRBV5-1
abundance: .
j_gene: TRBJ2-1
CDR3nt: TGCGCCAGCAGCCTGTTGGGGTCGGGGTCCTACAATGAGCAGTTCTTC
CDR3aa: CASSLLGSGSYNEQFF

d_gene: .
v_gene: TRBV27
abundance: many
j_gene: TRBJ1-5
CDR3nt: TGTGCCAGCAAACAACAAGGCCAGCCCCAGCATTTT
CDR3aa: CASKQQGQPQHF

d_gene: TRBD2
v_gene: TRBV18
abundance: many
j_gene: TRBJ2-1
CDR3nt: TGTGCCAGCTCACCGTCGAGCGGGAACCACAATGAGCAGTTCTTC
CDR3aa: CASSPSSGNHNEQFF

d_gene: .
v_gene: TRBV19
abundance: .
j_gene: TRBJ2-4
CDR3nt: TGTGCCAGTAGTATCAGGGCCCAAGGAAACATTCAGTACTTC
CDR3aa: CASSIRAQGNIQYF

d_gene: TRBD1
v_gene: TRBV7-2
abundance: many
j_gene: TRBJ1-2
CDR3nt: TGTGCCAGCAGTCCGGACAGGGACTATGGCTACACCTTC
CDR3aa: CASSPDRDYGYTF

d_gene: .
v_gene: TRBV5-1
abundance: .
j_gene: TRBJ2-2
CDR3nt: TGCGCCAGCGGTCGGGAGCCGTTGACTGGGGTAGAGGAGCTGTTTTTT
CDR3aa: CASGREPLTGVEELFF

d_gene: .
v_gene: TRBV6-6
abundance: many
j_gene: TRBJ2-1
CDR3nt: TGTGCCAGCAGTCCCAGACCATTTAGCTCCTACAATGAGCAGTTCTTC
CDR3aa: CASSPRPFSSYNEQFF

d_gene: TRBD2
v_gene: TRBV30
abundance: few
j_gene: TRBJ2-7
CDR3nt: TGTGCCTTTAGGACTAGCGGGGTCTACGAGCAGTACTTC
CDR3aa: CAFRTSGVYEQYF

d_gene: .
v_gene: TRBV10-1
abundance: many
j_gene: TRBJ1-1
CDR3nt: TGCGCCAGCAGTGAGTGGCAGACGAACACTGAAGCTTTCTTT
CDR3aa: CASSEWQTNTEAFF

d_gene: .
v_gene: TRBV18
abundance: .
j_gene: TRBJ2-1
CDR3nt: TGTGCCAGCTCACCTGCCGGCCGGTTTAATGAGCAGTTCTTC
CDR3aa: CASSPAGRFNEQFF

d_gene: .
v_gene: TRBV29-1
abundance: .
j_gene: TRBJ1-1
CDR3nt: TGCAGCGCCCGACAGTCTATGAACACTGAAGCTTTCTTT
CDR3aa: CSARQSMNTEAFF

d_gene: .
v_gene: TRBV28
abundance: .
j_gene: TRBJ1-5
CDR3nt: TGTGCCAGCAGTTTGCACGGTTTGCAACAGCCCCAGCATTTT
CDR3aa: CASSLHGLQQPQHF

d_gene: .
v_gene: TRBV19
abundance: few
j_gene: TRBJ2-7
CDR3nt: TGTGCCAGTTCCCCCGGCCCCGAGCCTACATACGAGCAGTACTTC
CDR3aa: CASSPGPEPTYEQYF

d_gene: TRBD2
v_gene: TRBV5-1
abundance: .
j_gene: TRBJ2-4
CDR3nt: TGCGCCAGCAGCCCAATGCGGGTAGCGGGAAACATTCAGTACTTC
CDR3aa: CASSPMRVAGNIQYF

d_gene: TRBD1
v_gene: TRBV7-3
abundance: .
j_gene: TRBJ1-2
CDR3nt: TGTGCCAGCAGCTTAACGACCCAGGGGGCCAGCTACACCTTC
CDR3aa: CASSLTTQGASYTF

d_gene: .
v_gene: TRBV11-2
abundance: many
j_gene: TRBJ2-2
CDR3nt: TGTGCCAGCAGTGTTCAGGTCGCCACCGGGGAGCTGTTTTTT
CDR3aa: CASSVQVATGELFF

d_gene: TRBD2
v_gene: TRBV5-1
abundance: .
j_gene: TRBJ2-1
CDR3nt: TGCGCCAGCAGCTTGCGCACTAGCGGGAACGATGAGCAGTTCTTC
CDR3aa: CASSLRTSGNDEQFF

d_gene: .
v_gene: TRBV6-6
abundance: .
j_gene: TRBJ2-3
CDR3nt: TGTGCCAGCAGTCCCACCACAGATACGCAGTATTTT
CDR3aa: CASSPTTDTQYF

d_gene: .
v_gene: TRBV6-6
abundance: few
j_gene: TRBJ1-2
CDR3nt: TGTGCCAGCAGCTCCGCCTCCCTAGGGAACTATGGCTACACCTTC
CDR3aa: CASSSASLGNYGYTF

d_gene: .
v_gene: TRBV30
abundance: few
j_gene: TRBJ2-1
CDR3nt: TGTGCCGGCTCGGAATACAATGAGCAGTTCTTC
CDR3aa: CAGSEYNEQFF

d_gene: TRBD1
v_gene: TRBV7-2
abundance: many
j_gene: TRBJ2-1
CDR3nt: TGTGCCAGCGGACGACAGGGGAACAATGAGCAGTTCTTC
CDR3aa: CASGRQGNNEQFF

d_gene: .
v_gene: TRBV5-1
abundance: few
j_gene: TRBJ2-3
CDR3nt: TGCGCCAGCAGCTTGGTTGGGGGTGGCACAGATACGCAGTATTTT
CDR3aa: CASSLVGGGTDTQYF

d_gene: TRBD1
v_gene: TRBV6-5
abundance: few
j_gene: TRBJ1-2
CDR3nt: TGTGCCAGCAGCCCTACAGGGGGCAGCGGCTACACCTTC
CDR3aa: CASSPTGGSGYTF

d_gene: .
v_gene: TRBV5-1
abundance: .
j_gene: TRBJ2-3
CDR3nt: TGCGCCAGCAGCTCCCCGCGGGGAAGAGAAAGCACAGATACGCAGTATTTT
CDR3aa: CASSSPRGRESTDTQYF

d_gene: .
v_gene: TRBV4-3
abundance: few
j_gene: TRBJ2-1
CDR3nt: TGCGCCAGCAGCCAGTGGTACGAGGGAGGGGGAAATGAGCAGTTCTTC
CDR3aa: CASSQWYEGGGNEQFF

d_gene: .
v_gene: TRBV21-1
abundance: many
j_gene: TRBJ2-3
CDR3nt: TGTGCCAGCAGCAAGTGGATTTCTAGGACCGGAGATACGCAGTATTTT
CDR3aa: CASSKWISRTGDTQYF

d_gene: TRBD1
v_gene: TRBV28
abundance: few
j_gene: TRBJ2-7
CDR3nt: TGTGCCAGCAGCGCCCGGGACAGGGTCCTGGGCGAGCAGTACTTC
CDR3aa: CASSARDRVLGEQYF

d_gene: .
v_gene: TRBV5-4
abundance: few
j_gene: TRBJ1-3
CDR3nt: TGTGCCAGCAGCTTGCTGAGCAATTCTGGAAACACCATATATTTT
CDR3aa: CASSLLSNSGNTIYF